This TCR beta chain was identified in a study of blood T cell repertoires in COVID-19. Using immunoSEQ multiplex PCR, the repertoire was profiled, and TCRdb retains in-frame clones only, with some absent. The data hold approximately 63,000 clones, with 80% to 90% observed a single time. Germline values: CDR1 SNHLY, CDR2 FYNNEI. The CDR3 extends over 16 amino acids. The trim removed 6 bases at V and 3 bases at J, leaving 9 bases unmatched. This clonotype originated in a woman older than 75 with acute or convalescent COVID-19. This chain connects TRBV2 to TRBJ2-1, with 9 nucleotides matching TRBD2. Sequenced material: peripheral blood. In DNA form, the CDR3 reads TGTGCCAGCAGGTCCTTCGCGGGGGGGAACTACAATGAGCAGTTCTTC. Residues: CASRSFAGGNYNEQFF.